A selection of T cell receptor beta chains follows, all from one sample in a study of memory CD4+ T cells and cytomegalovirus serostatus. Assay used: immunoSEQ multiplex PCR; TCRdb lists only in-frame clones, some missing. The table lists about 62,000 clones, about 78% of them singletons. The sequenced material came from memory CD4+ T cells from blood. Receptors were obtained from an adult in good health and CMV-seropositive. Each CDR3 is given with its conserved first and last residue. D genes are given only for firm matches. The listing skips clone size in some rows; elsewhere it reads once, few, many or a size class.

>TRBJ2-3|TRBV9|-|TRBD1
TGTGCCAGCAGCGGAAGGACAGGATCGGGCACAGATACGCAGTATTTT
CASSGRTGSGTDTQYF
>TRBJ1-2|TRBV4-2|-|TRBD1
TGTGCCAGCAGCCAGCCGGGACAGGCCAACTATGGCTACACCTTC
CASSQPGQANYGYTF
>TRBJ1-5|TRBV28|-|-
TGTGCCAGCAGTCCGGGAATCGAGCCCCAGCATTTT
CASSPGIEPQHF
>TRBJ1-1|TRBV9|-|-
TGTGCCAGCAGCGTAGCTTTGGAGACTGAAGCTTTCTTT
CASSVALETEAFF
>TRBJ1-2|TRBV5-5|-|-
TGTGCCAGCAGCTGGCCGGGACGGGACTTCTATGGCTACACCTTC
CASSWPGRDFYGYTF
>TRBJ2-7|TRBV19|-|-
TGTGCCAGTAGTAAGGGTCTTCTCTCCTACGAGCAGTACTTC
CASSKGLLSYEQYF
>TRBJ1-1|TRBV30|-|-
TGTGCCTGGAGTGTATCCCTACCGGGCCGAGGATCTAGCACTGAAGCTTTCTTT
CAWSVSLPGRGSSTEAFF
>TRBJ2-3|TRBV27|-|-
TGTGCCAGCAGTTTATTACCCACAGATACGCAGTATTTT
CASSLLPTDTQYF
>TRBJ2-1|TRBV7-2|-|TRBD2
TGTGCCAGCAGCTTCGCTGGGACTAGCCGAGGCAATGAGCAGTTCTTC
CASSFAGTSRGNEQFF
>TRBJ2-3|TRBV28|-|TRBD1
TGTGCCAGCAGTTTAATATCCCTCTCTACAGGGGCGGATACGCAGTATTTT
CASSLISLSTGADTQYF
>TRBJ2-7|TRBV2|-|-
TGTGCCACAATCAGGACCCCTGAGGACGAGCAGTACTTC
CATIRTPEDEQYF
>TRBJ2-3|TRBV6-4|-|TRBD1
TGTGCCAGCAGTGACGGGACAGGGGGCGCAGATACGCAGTATTTT
CASSDGTGGADTQYF
>TRBJ1-2|TRBV5-1|-|TRBD1
TGCGCCAGCAGGCCTCCGGACAGGGGCTATGGCTACACCTTC
CASRPPDRGYGYTF
>TRBJ2-2|TRBV7-2|-|-
TGTGCCAGCAGCTTTCAGCGGGTGATCGGGGAGCTGTTTTTT
CASSFQRVIGELFF
>TRBJ2-3|TRBV4-3|-|TRBD2
TGCGCCAGCAGCCACCTAGCGGGAGGGCCCCAAGATACGCAGTATTTT
CASSHLAGGPQDTQYF
>TRBJ2-2|TRBV28|-|-
TGTGCCAGCAGCTCCAGGACAGTGAACACCGGGGAGCTGTTTTTT
CASSSRTVNTGELFF
>TRBJ1-1|TRBV2|-|-
TGTGCCAGCAGTGAGCGGGCAGTGCAGGGCACTGAAGCTTTCTTT
CASSERAVQGTEAFF
>TRBJ1-5|TRBV28|-|TRBD1
TGTGCCAGCAGCTGGGGACAGGGCGAGAGTCAGCCCCAGCATTTT
CASSWGQGESQPQHF
>TRBJ2-7|TRBV10-3|-|-
TGTGCCATCAGTGAAAACATGGTCTACGAGCAGTACTTC
CAISENMVYEQYF
>TRBJ2-7|TRBV28|-|TRBD1
TGTGCCAGCAGTCCTCGACAGGGCTCCTACGAGCAGTACTTC
CASSPRQGSYEQYF
>TRBJ2-5|TRBV6-1|few|-
TGTGCCAGCAGTGATGGGGGGAGTACGGAGACCCAGTACTTC
CASSDGGSTETQYF
>TRBJ1-1|TRBV30|-|-
TGTGCCTGGAGTGTACTTGGGGAGGGGAAAGCTTTCTTT
CAWSVLGEGKAFF
>TRBJ1-1|TRBV28|-|-
TGTGCCAGCAGTTTAGTTGGGGATGAAGCTTTCTTT
CASSLVGDEAFF
>TRBJ2-6|TRBV18|-|TRBD2
TGTGCCAGCTCACTCCGGGGGGGAGGAGCTGGGGCCAACGTCCTGACTTTC
CASSLRGGGAGANVLTF
>TRBJ2-1|TRBV15|-|-
TGTGCCACCAGGACATCCGGGACGGGGAATGAGCAGTTCTTC
CATRTSGTGNEQFF
>TRBJ2-7|TRBV4-2|-|-
TGTGCCAGCAGCCAAGATGAGATAGAGGGGGAAGGGGAGCAGTACTTC
CASSQDEIEGEGEQYF
>TRBJ2-7|TRBV28|once|TRBD1
TGTGCCAGCAGCCCCGGGACAGGGGGCGGGTACGAGCAGTACTTC
CASSPGTGGGYEQYF
>TRBJ2-7|TRBV2|-|-
TGTGCCAGCAGTAAGACCTCGGGCGAGCAGTACTTC
CASSKTSGEQYF
>TRBJ1-1|TRBV7-9|-|-
TGTGCCAGCAGCTACCCGGTTGGCAGGGCCTCAATGAACACTGAAGCTTTCTTT
CASSYPVGRASMNTEAFF
>TRBJ2-1|TRBV9|few|-
TGTGCCAGCAGCGTAACTCCATGGCTCGACAATGAGCAGTTCTTC
CASSVTPWLDNEQFF
>TRBJ2-7|TRBV6-5|-|-
TGTGCCAGCAGTTCGGCCCTGGGGGGGCAGTACTTC
CASSSALGGQYF